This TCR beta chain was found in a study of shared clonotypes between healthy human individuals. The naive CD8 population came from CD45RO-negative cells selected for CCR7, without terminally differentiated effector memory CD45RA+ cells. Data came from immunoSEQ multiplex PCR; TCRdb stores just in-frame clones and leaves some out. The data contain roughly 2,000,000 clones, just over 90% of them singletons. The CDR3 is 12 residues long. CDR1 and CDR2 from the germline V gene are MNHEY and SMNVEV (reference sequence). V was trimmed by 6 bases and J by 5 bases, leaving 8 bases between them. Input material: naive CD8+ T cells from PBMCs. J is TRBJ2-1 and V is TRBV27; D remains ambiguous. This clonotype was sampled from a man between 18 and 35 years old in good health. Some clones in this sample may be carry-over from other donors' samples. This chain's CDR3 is CASRQGHNEQFF. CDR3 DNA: TGTGCCAGCAGACAAGGACACAATGAGCAGTTCTTC.